These 4 T cell receptor beta chains originate from one sample sequenced in a study of T cell clonality in common variable immunodeficiency. Whole-study results and caveats: Reportedly, TCR beta sequences from common variable immunodeficiency showed fewer deletions and N-nucleotide insertions.

Antigens for these TCRs are unknown. Clones were sequenced by immunoSEQ multiplex PCR, and TCRdb holds only the in-frame ones, with some missing. The profile covers roughly 9,900 clones, none occurring a single time. The specimen was peripheral blood mononuclear cells. The receptors were gathered from a human donor with common variable immunodeficiency.

This clone was seen only a few times. Germline and junction disagree at one end, which may indicate a read error. The missing CDR3 end, 3 residues past where the read stops, is filled in from the germline J gene. The V gene is TRBV7-9, the J gene TRBJ2-3; D is ambiguous. CDR1 is SEHNR and CDR2 is FQNEAQ in the germline V gene (reference sequence). The CDR3 totals 11 residues. CDR3 amino acids: CSSSLQNTQYF. The CDR3 bases that were read are TGTTCCAGCAGCTTACAAAATACG.

This clone came up a few times. The read finishes 3 residues shy of the CDR3 end, and the germline J gene is used to complete it. The chain couples TRBV6-2 or TRBV6-3 to TRBJ1-2; D ambiguous. V lost 7 bases and J lost 4, with 16 bases in between. Germline V CDR1 and CDR2: MNHEY, SVGEGT. CDR3 length: 14 residues. The CDR3 loop reads CASNIGVTGYGYTF. The sequenced CDR3 bases are TGTGCCAGCAACATAGGAGTAACGGGCTATGGC.

This clone rates as medium-sized. The observed sequence ends 3 residues before the CDR3 terminus, with the missing tail filled in from the germline J gene. The rearrangement joins TRBV7-3 to TRBJ2-3; D possibly corresponds to TRBD1 (6 bases). The CDR3 is made up of 15 amino acids. V was pared by 3 bases and J by 2 bases, with 12 bases between. Germline V gene lookup returns CDR1 SGHTA and CDR2 FQGTGA. The DNA read from the CDR3 is TGTGCCAGCAGCTTTGTGGGGGCCCCCACAGATACG. Amino acid sequence: CASSFVGAPTDT. The complete CDR3 protein is CASSFVGAPTDTQYF.

As for this clone: The read ends 3 residues early relative to the CDR3; the germline J gene fills the gap. The V call is TRBV19, the J call TRBJ1-4; 9 bases align to TRBD1. CDR3 length equals 14 residues. V shed 6 bases, J shed 7 bases, and the junction held 6 bases outside the gene matches. From germline, CDR1 is LNHDA and CDR2 SQIVND (reference sequence). Here the CDR3 reads CASSSGTGSEKLFF. CDR3 bases read: TGTGCCAGTAGCTCTGGGACAGGGAGTGAAAAA.